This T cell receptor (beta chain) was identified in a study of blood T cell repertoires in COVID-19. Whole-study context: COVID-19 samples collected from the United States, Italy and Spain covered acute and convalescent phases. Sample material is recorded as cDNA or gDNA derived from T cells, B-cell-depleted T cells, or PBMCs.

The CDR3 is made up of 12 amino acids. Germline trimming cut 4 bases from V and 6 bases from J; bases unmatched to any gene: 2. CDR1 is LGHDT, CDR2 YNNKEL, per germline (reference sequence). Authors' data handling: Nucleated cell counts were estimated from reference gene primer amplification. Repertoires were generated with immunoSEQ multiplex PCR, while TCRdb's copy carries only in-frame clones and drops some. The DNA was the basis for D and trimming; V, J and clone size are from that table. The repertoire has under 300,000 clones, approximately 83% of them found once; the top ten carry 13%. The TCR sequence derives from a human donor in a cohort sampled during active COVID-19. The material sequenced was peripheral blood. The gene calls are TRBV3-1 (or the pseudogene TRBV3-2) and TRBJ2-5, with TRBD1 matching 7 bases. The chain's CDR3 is CASSPQGQTQYF. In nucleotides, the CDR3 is TGTGCCAGCAGCCCACAGGGGCAGACCCAGTACTTC.